The 12 T cell receptor beta chains reported below all come from one sample, sequenced in a study of blood T cell repertoires in COVID-19. TCRdb keeps only in-frame clones here, not all; method: immunoSEQ multiplex PCR. This sample has about 100,000 clones, with 85% found just once. Sequenced sample: peripheral blood. These receptors all stem from a man aged 45 to 65 with active or convalescent COVID-19.

The chain carries TRBV3-1 (or the pseudogene TRBV3-2) and TRBJ2-5; 8 bases line up with TRBD1. The CDR3 spans 14 residues. Germline values: CDR1 LGHDT, CDR2 YNNKEL (reference sequence). V gave up 4 bases and J gave up 4 bases; unmatched junction bases: 5. The CDR3 nucleotides are TGTGCCAGCAGCCGCCCCGGACAGGGAGAGACCCAGTACTTC. This encodes CASSRPGQGETQYF.

V usage is TRBV4-1 and J usage is TRBJ1-2; D might be TRBD1 (5 bases). The CDR3 spans 15 residues. The germline gives CDR1 MGHRA, CDR2 YSYEKL. Between the trimmed V and J ends, which lost 1 base and 2 bases, there was a span of 11 bases. The chain's CDR3 is CASSQVGHLNYGYTF. CDR3 nucleotides: TGCGCCAGCAGCCAAGTAGGACACCTCAACTATGGCTACACCTTC.

The rearrangement joins TRBV19 to TRBJ1-1, with TRBD1 identical over 7 bases. This CDR3 region has 15 residues. V shed 5 bases and J 5 bases; nucleotides not matched to a gene: 11. In germline, CDR1 is LNHDA, CDR2 SQIVND (reference sequence). This CDR3 reads CASSSLIGRGTEAFF. For the CDR3, the DNA is TGTGCCAGTAGTTCGCTGATTGGCAGGGGGACTGAAGCTTTCTTT.

The table lists this clone with a few counts. This chain connects TRBV27 to TRBJ1-1, with a possible D match to TRBD1 (6 bases). This CDR3 is 17 amino acids long. Trimming stripped 1 base from V and 5 bases from J, with 20 bases between. Germline V gene lookup returns CDR1 MNHEY and CDR2 SMNVEV (reference sequence). CDR3 sequence: CASSLYSPGGRRTEAFF. The CDR3 DNA follows: TGTGCCAGCAGTTTATATTCTCCGGGGGGGCGTAGAACTGAAGCTTTCTTT.

The V and J genes are TRBV28 and TRBJ2-7; possibly TRBD2 for D (6 bases). Germline V gives CDR1 MDHEN, CDR2 SYDVKM. The CDR3 runs 13 residues. Trimming left V 1 base short and J 5 bases short, with 9 bases between. CDR3 sequence: CASSLSRRDEQYF. The DNA for the CDR3 is TGTGCCAGCAGTTTATCGAGGAGGGACGAGCAGTACTTC.

The chain combines TRBV28 with TRBJ1-1, with a possible D match to TRBD1 (6 bases). Germline V lookup: CDR1 MDHEN, CDR2 SYDVKM. The length of the CDR3 is 13 residues. V was trimmed by 6 bases and J by 8 bases, leaving 16 bases between them. This CDR3 is CASSLEGGPEAFF. For the CDR3, the DNA is TGTGCCAGCAGCTTGGAAGGGGGTCCAGAAGCTTTCTTT. The variable domain in full, completed from reference TRBV28 and TRBJ1-1, reads DVKVTQSSRYLVKRTGEKVFLECVQDMDHENMFWYRQDPGLGLRLIYFSYDVKMKEKGDIPEGYSVSREKKERFSLILESASTNQTSMYLCASSLEGGPEAFFGQGTRLTVV.

Of note for this clone: Compared with germline, one end of the junction differs, possibly owing to a read error. The rearrangement links TRBV28 to TRBJ1-6, with D unclear. Germline CDR1 reads MDHEN; CDR2 reads SYDVKM. CDR3 length: 12 amino acids. CDR3 amino acids: CASSFMNSALHF. The CDR3 bases are TGTGCCAGCAGTTTCATGAATTCAGCCCTCCACTTT. Full variable domain (outside the CDR3, taken from reference TRBV28 and TRBJ1-6): DVKVTQSSRYLVKRTGEKVFLECVQDMDHENMFWYRQDPGLGLRLIYFSYDVKMKEKGDIPEGYSVSREKKERFSLILESASTNQTSMYLCASSFMNSALHFGNGTRLTVT.

The chain has TRBV3-1 (or the pseudogene TRBV3-2) and TRBJ1-4; 7 positions agree with TRBD1. The CDR3 is 14 amino acids. The trim removed 6 bases at V and 3 bases at J, leaving 4 bases unmatched. Germline CDR1 is LGHDT and CDR2 is YNNKEL (reference sequence). The CDR3 coding sequence is TGTGCCAGCAGGCCGGGACAGCCTAATGAAAAACTGTTTTTT. It encodes CASRPGQPNEKLFF.

The chain carries TRBV30 and TRBJ2-2; the D gene is possibly TRBD2 (5 bases). Germline CDR1 reads GTSNPN; CDR2 reads SVGIG (reference sequence). Trimming left V 0 bases short and J 2 bases short, with 13 bases between. The CDR3 extends over 16 amino acids. In DNA, the CDR3 is TGTGCCTGGAGTGTCGGAGGAAGCGGTAACACCGGGGAGCTGTTTTTT. Translating it yields CAWSVGGSGNTGELFF.

The chain is built from TRBV7-9 and TRBJ2-1, with D tentatively TRBD1 (5 bases). The CDR3 extends over 15 amino acids. Germline V gene data show CDR1 as SEHNR and CDR2 as FQNEAQ (reference sequence). V gave up 5 bases and J gave up 7 bases, with 18 bases separating them. CDR3 residues: CASSNQGGKVNEQFF. As DNA, the CDR3 is TGTGCCAGCAGCAACCAGGGCGGTAAGGTAAATGAGCAGTTCTTC.

This clone was seen repeatedly, ten times or more. This rearrangement joins TRBV27 to TRBJ2-3; 11 bases match TRBD2. Germline lookup yields CDR1 MNHEY and CDR2 SMNVEV (reference sequence). This CDR3 is built from 14 residues. V trimming: 8 bases; J trimming: 4 bases; junction bases outside the gene matches: 5. The chain's CDR3 is CASETTSGADTQYF. The CDR3 DNA reads as TGTGCCAGCGAGACGACTAGCGGGGCAGATACGCAGTATTTT.

This chain connects TRBV7-9 to TRBJ2-1; 12 bases fit TRBD2. Germline V gene data show CDR1 as SEHNR and CDR2 as FQNEAQ (reference sequence). With V trimmed by 3 bases and J by 9 bases, 6 bases remained unmatched. The CDR3 extends over 15 amino acids. The CDR3 region has the DNA TGTGCCAGCAGCTTTCTAGCGGGAGGGCCGGGTGAGCAGTTCTTC. It encodes CASSFLAGGPGEQFF.